The 27 T cell receptor beta chains presented below share a single source sample, sequenced in a study of T cell changes during pregnancy in multiple sclerosis. TCRdb's table, derived via immunoSEQ multiplex PCR, lists solely in-frame clones and lacks some. The sample carries tens of thousands of clones, about nine tenths recorded once. Sequenced material: CD4+ T cells from peripheral blood mononuclear cells, taken after pregnancy. Receptors were obtained from a female donor in good health, enrolled as a control in a pregnancy study.

This clone was detected once. The chain couples TRBV19 to TRBJ2-5; D remains unclear. CDR1 and CDR2 (germline): LNHDA, SQIVND (reference sequence). This CDR3 has 14 amino acids. The ends were cut back, 9 bases at V and 0 bases at J, with 14 bases in the middle. CDR3 in DNA: TGTGCCAGCCGAATCGGGTCCCACCAAGAGACCCAGTACTTC. Translated, it gives CASRIGSHQETQYF.

This clone was detected only once. The genes are TRBV7-2 and TRBJ2-5, with D possibly matching TRBD2 (5 bases). Germline V gives CDR1 SGHTA, CDR2 FQGNSA. This CDR3 has 14 amino acids. V lost 2 bases to trimming and J lost 2 bases, with 9 bases between them. The CDR3 sequence: CASSLSGAQETQYF. In nucleotides, the CDR3 is TGTGCCAGCAGCTTAAGCGGAGCGCAAGAGACCCAGTACTTC. The whole variable domain, remainder taken from reference TRBV7-2 and TRBJ2-5, is GAGVSQSPSNKVTEKGKDVELRCDPISGHTALYWYRQSLGQGLEFLIYFQGNSAPDKSGLPSDRFSAERTGGSVSTLTIQRTQQEDSAVYLCASSLSGAQETQYFGPGTRLLVL.

The rearrangement links TRBV7-3 to TRBJ1-5; D is undetermined. Germline V gene sequence: CDR1 SGHTA, CDR2 FQGTGA. The CDR3 totals 13 residues. With 0 bases removed from V and 3 bases from J, the gap between germline ends came to 3 bases. For the CDR3, the DNA is TGTGCCAGCAGCTTAACCAACAATCAGCCCCAGCATTTT. Amino acid sequence: CASSLTNNQPQHF.

The rearrangement joins TRBV9 to TRBJ2-7; 11 nucleotides match TRBD2. The CDR3 is 15 amino acids. Germline V CDR1 and CDR2: SGDLS, YYNGEE. Trimming removed 4 bases from V and 3 bases from J; junction bases left unmatched: 6. The CDR3: CASSPGLAGGYEQYF. The CDR3 coding sequence is TGTGCCAGCAGCCCCGGGCTAGCGGGGGGCTACGAGCAGTACTTC.

This chain joins TRBV7-2 and TRBJ2-1; maybe TRBD1 (5 bases). The CDR3 extends over 15 amino acids. Trimming shortened V by 6 bases and J by 6 bases, and 18 bases separated the two germline ends. Germline loops: CDR1 SGHTA, CDR2 FQGNSA. The CDR3 loop is CASSPPGNRANEQFF. Written as DNA, the CDR3 is TGTGCCAGCAGTCCCCCAGGGAATCGGGCCAATGAGCAGTTCTTC.

This chain uses TRBV18 with TRBJ2-2, with TRBD2 identical over 11 bases. This CDR3 comprises 16 residues. The germline V gene encodes CDR1 KGHSH and CDR2 LQKENI. Trimming at V came to 3 bases and at J to 1 base, leaving 1 base not matched to a gene. CDR3: CASSPGTSGNTGELFF. CDR3 coding DNA: TGTGCCAGCTCACCGGGGACTAGCGGGAACACCGGGGAGCTGTTTTTT.

The chain is built from TRBV7-9 and TRBJ2-7, with TRBD2 matching 9 bases. Per the germline V gene, CDR1 is SEHNR and CDR2 is FQNEAQ (reference sequence). This CDR3 is 15 amino acids long. The ends lost 2 bases at V and 3 bases at J; junction bases unmatched: 5. CDR3 in DNA: TGTGCCAGCAGCTTACAGACTAGCGGATACTACGAGCAGTACTTC. Amino acids: CASSLQTSGYYEQYF.

V gene TRBV4-3 combines with J gene TRBJ2-3; TRBD2 aligns across 14 bases. The germline V gene encodes CDR1 LGHNA and CDR2 YSLEER. Trimming removed 4 bases from V and 7 bases from J; junction bases left unmatched: 16. This CDR3 region has 19 residues. CDR3 loop: CASSPRGLAGVKSKNTQYF. CDR3 DNA: TGCGCCAGCAGCCCAAGGGGACTAGCGGGAGTCAAGTCAAAGAATACGCAGTATTTT.

The chain has TRBV9 and TRBJ2-5; 9 nucleotides line up with TRBD2. The CDR3 totals 14 residues. V shed 4 bases, J shed 5 bases, and the junction held 6 bases outside the gene matches. Germline-derived CDR1 and CDR2 are SGDLS and YYNGEE. CDR3 DNA: TGTGCCAGCAGCCCGCGGGGGGGGCGGGAGACCCAGTACTTC. Encoded protein: CASSPRGGRETQYF.

The chain couples TRBV5-1 to TRBJ2-5, with TRBD1 matching 7 bases. The J call could be wrong; TRBJ2-7 is a better fit for the DNA end. Germline-derived CDR1 and CDR2 are SGHRS and YFSETQ. This CDR3 spans 13 amino acids. The CDR3 reads CASLNRGPYEQYF. The CDR3 nucleotides read TGCGCCAGCCTAAACAGGGGACCCTACGAGCAGTACTTC.

The table lists this clone with a count of one. The chain is built from TRBV9 and TRBJ1-1; 8 nucleotides agree with TRBD1. Germline V gene data show CDR1 as SGDLS and CDR2 as YYNGEE. This CDR3 contains 14 residues. V was pared by 1 base and J by 3 bases, with 2 bases of the junction left unmatched. CDR3 in amino acids: CASSVLGQDTEAFF. The CDR3 DNA reads as TGTGCCAGCAGCGTACTGGGACAGGACACTGAAGCTTTCTTT.

The chain links TRBV27 to TRBJ2-7; 7 bases fit TRBD2. The V gene end was trimmed by 4 bases and the J gene end by 0 bases; junction bases not matched to a gene: 9. This CDR3 has 16 residues. From germline, CDR1 is MNHEY and CDR2 SMNVEV (reference sequence). CDR3 in amino acids: CASSSLGSGFSYEQYF. As DNA, the CDR3 is TGTGCCAGCAGTTCCCTCGGTAGCGGGTTCTCCTACGAGCAGTACTTC.

This clone came up once. This chain joins TRBV5-1 and TRBJ1-1, with 11 nucleotides matching TRBD1. The V segment lost 4 bases and the J segment 3 bases; nucleotides outside the gene matches: 5. The CDR3 has 15 amino acids. The germline gives CDR1 SGHRS, CDR2 YFSETQ. The chain's CDR3 is CASSLRTGGYTEAFF. For the CDR3, the DNA is TGCGCCAGCAGCCTCAGGACAGGGGGCTACACTGAAGCTTTCTTT.

The chain carries TRBV28 and TRBJ2-5; 7 nucleotides agree with TRBD1. The CDR3 sequence is 16 residues long. V was clipped by 6 bases and J by 2 bases; unmatched bases: 12. Germline V lookup: CDR1 MDHEN, CDR2 SYDVKM. CDR3 sequence: CASRNDRAGGQETQYF. CDR3 in DNA: TGTGCCAGCAGAAACGACAGGGCGGGTGGGCAAGAGACCCAGTACTTC.

The chain uses TRBV5-5 and TRBJ2-7, with TRBD2 identical over 7 bases. Germline V gives CDR1 SGHKS, CDR2 YYEKEE (reference sequence). With V trimmed by 0 bases and J by 2 bases, 2 bases remained unmatched. This CDR3 is 14 amino acids long. The CDR3 spells CASSLEGTTYEQYF. The DNA of the CDR3 is TGTGCCAGCAGCTTGGAAGGGACTACCTACGAGCAGTACTTC.

The V gene is TRBV7-8, the J gene TRBJ2-7; no clear D. The CDR3 has 13 residues. Germline V gene data show CDR1 as SGHVS and CDR2 as FQNEAQ. V was pared by 6 bases and J by 0 bases, with 9 bases between. The CDR3: CASRISSSYEQYF. For the CDR3, the DNA is TGTGCCAGCAGAATATCGAGCTCCTACGAGCAGTACTTC.

The gene calls are TRBV2 and TRBJ1-1; TRBD1 is a possible D gene (5 bases). Germline CDR1 SNHLY, CDR2 FYNNEI. Trimming removed 8 bases at V and 0 bases at J, with 16 bases between. The CDR3 contains 15 residues. The CDR3 sequence: CASLTEITVNTEAFF. The DNA of the CDR3 is TGTGCCAGCCTGACAGAAATCACCGTGAACACTGAAGCTTTCTTT.

V is TRBV15 and J is TRBJ1-5; tentatively, D is TRBD1 (5 bases). From germline, CDR1 is LNHNV and CDR2 YYDKDF (reference sequence). This CDR3 region has 13 residues. V dropped 4 bases and J dropped 7 bases, with 11 bases sitting between them. DNA of the CDR3: TGTGCCACCAGCAAAGACAGACAACAGCCCCAGCATTTT. Translation gives CATSKDRQQPQHF.

The CDR3 nucleotides are TGTGCCAGTAGTTTACAACCGGGACAGGGGGGAGTAGATACGCAGTATTTT. Protein: CASSLQPGQGGVDTQYF. The genes are TRBV19 and TRBJ2-3, with TRBD1 identical over 11 bases. The CDR3 has 17 amino acids. V trimming: 5 bases; J trimming: 5 bases; junction bases outside the gene matches: 12. Germline assignment: CDR1 LNHDA and CDR2 SQIVND (reference sequence).

This chain joins TRBV7-9 and TRBJ1-3; a weak D match, TRBD1 (5 bases). CDR1 and CDR2 (germline): SEHNR, FQNEAQ (reference sequence). The CDR3 contains 17 residues. Trimming stripped 5 bases from V and 7 bases from J, with 24 bases between. CDR3 DNA sequence: TGTGCCAGCAGCCGCCGAGTTGGGGCGCTACTCCGGAACACCATATATTTT. It codes for CASSRRVGALLRNTIYF.

The V and J genes are TRBV5-6 and TRBJ1-1; 8 nucleotides match TRBD1. Germline V lookup: CDR1 SGHDT, CDR2 YYEEEE. V lost 0 bases and J lost 7; bases outside the gene matches: 5. The CDR3 runs 14 residues. The CDR3 DNA is TGTGCCAGCAGCTTGGTGGCAGGGGGCATTGAAGCTTTCTTT. It translates to CASSLVAGGIEAFF. The full variable domain, rest sourced from reference TRBV5-6 and TRBJ1-1, is DAGVTQSPTHLIKTRGQQVTLRCSPKSGHDTVSWYQQALGQGPQFIFQYYEEEERQRGNFPDRFSGHQFPNYSSELNVNALLLGDSALYLCASSLVAGGIEAFFGQGTRLTVV.

J is TRBJ2-7 and V is TRBV5-1; 9 positions agree with TRBD1. This CDR3 region has 16 residues. Germline-derived CDR1 and CDR2 are SGHRS and YFSETQ. J lost 2 bases, V lost 1 base, and 7 bases had no gene match. The CDR3 region is CASSLPGTGTPYEQYF. DNA of the CDR3: TGCGCCAGCAGCTTGCCAGGGACAGGGACACCCTACGAGCAGTACTTC.

CDR3 nucleotides: TGTGCCAGCAGCAAAGACGCGGGGGGTTCCGGGGAGCTGTTTTTT. This encodes CASSKDAGGSGELFF. V and J are TRBV5-6 and TRBJ2-2; the match to TRBD2 covers 8 bases. CDR1 is SGHDT, CDR2 YYEEEE, per germline. This CDR3 has 15 amino acids. V shed 4 bases and J 6 bases; nucleotides not matched to a gene: 8. The variable domain in full, with the rest retrieved from reference TRBV5-6 and TRBJ2-2, is DAGVTQSPTHLIKTRGQQVTLRCSPKSGHDTVSWYQQALGQGPQFIFQYYEEEERQRGNFPDRFSGHQFPNYSSELNVNALLLGDSALYLCASSKDAGGSGELFFGEGSRLTVL.

The chain has TRBV7-2 and TRBJ2-5; 12 bases fit TRBD2. Trimming removed 0 bases from V and 2 bases from J; junction bases left unmatched: 7. From germline, CDR1 is SGHTA and CDR2 FQGNSA. The length of the CDR3 is 18 residues. This CDR3 is CASSLAQPGLAGQETQYF. DNA for the CDR3: TGTGCCAGCAGCTTAGCGCAACCGGGACTAGCGGGTCAAGAGACCCAGTACTTC.

V is TRBV5-1 and J is TRBJ1-1; D uncertain. The CDR3 extends over 16 amino acids. Per germline, CDR1 SGHRS and CDR2 YFSETQ. Trimming cost V 0 bases and J 2 bases, with 14 bases left between them. The CDR3 protein is CASSLEPRDGNTEAFF. DNA of the CDR3: TGCGCCAGCAGCTTGGAGCCGCGGGATGGAAACACTGAAGCTTTCTTT.

V and J are TRBV19 and TRBJ2-4, with 8 positions matching TRBD2. CDR3 length: 13 amino acids. Germline loops: CDR1 LNHDA, CDR2 SQIVND (reference sequence). In DNA form, the CDR3 reads TGTGCAACACAGCGGGGGCCGCAAAACATTCAGTACTTC. Translation gives CATQRGPQNIQYF.

The V call is TRBV5-1, the J call TRBJ2-1; 12 bases are shared with TRBD2. The CDR3 totals 15 residues. The germline V gene encodes CDR1 SGHRS and CDR2 YFSETQ. J gave up 4 bases and V 4 bases, and 3 bases lay outside the gene matches. CDR3 DNA sequence: TGCGCCAGCAGCCCTAGCGGGGGGGCTTACAATGAGCAGTTCTTC. This encodes CASSPSGGAYNEQFF. Drawing the rest from reference TRBV5-1 and TRBJ2-1, the complete variable domain is KAGVTQTPRYLIKTRGQQVTLSCSPISGHRSVSWYQQTPGQGLQFLFEYFSETQRNKGNFPGRFSGRQFSNSRSEMNVSTLELGDSALYLCASSPSGGAYNEQFFGPGTRLTVL.